This is a list of T cell receptor beta chains from one sample in a study of T-cell reconstitution after alpha-beta-depleted transplantation in children. TCRdb processed the PCR reads anew with MiXCR; each CDR3 protein has one entry. The sample lists about 610,000 distinct CDR3 sequences; approximately 30% were seen once. Sequenced here: PBMCs, sampled before TCRalphabeta/CD19-depleted stem cell transplant. The source is a boy younger than two with Wiskott-Aldrich syndrome, due to receive a stem cell transplant. The CDR3 runs from the conserved cysteine through the conserved F or W. D genes are given only for firm matches. Only some rows state a clone size, as once, few, many or a class for expanded clones.

clone size	V gene	J gene	D gene	CDR3 DNA	CDR3 protein
.	TRBV5-5	TRBJ2-3	.	TGTGCCGCATCCCCCGTTCCCAGCCTCACAGATACGCAGTATTTT	CAASPVPSLTDTQYF
few	TRBV10-3	TRBJ1-1	TRBD1	TGTGCCATCAGGCCAACCGGGACAGGGGGCAGGAACACTGAAGCTTTCTTT	CAIRPTGTGGRNTEAFF
.	TRBV9	TRBJ2-7	.	TGTGCCAGCAGCGCAAGCGTCTTGACCTCCTACGAGCAGTACTTC	CASSASVLTSYEQYF
.	TRBV20-1	TRBJ1-5	.	TGCAGTGCTAGTATTGGGAATAGCAATCAGCCCCAGCATTTT	CSASIGNSNQPQHF
.	TRBV29-1	TRBJ2-7	.	TGCAGCGTGGCAGAAGGGACAAACCGATACGAGCAGTACTTC	CSVAEGTNRYEQYF
.	TRBV6-1	TRBJ1-1	.	TGTGCCAGCAGCGCGGGGGGCCGGGGGAACACTGAAGCTTTCTTT	CASSAGGRGNTEAFF
.	TRBV20-1	TRBJ2-7	TRBD1	TGCAGTGCTAGAGGACAGGGTGGGCACGAGCAGTACTTC	CSARGQGGHEQYF
few	TRBV5-1	TRBJ2-3	TRBD1	TGCGCCAGCAGCGGAGGACAGGGGATCACAGATACGCAGTATTTT	CASSGGQGITDTQYF
.	TRBV6-4	TRBJ2-1	TRBD2	TGTGCCAGCAGTGAACTAGCGGGAGGATATGAGCAGTTCTTC	CASSELAGGYEQFF
once	TRBV12-3/TRBV12-4	TRBJ2-5	TRBD2	TGTGCCAGCACCGGGGGGGTCGCTAGTGCCCAGTACTTC	CASTGGVASAQYF
.	TRBV2	TRBJ2-7	TRBD2	TGTGCCAGCAGGAAGGGACTAGACGAGCAGTACTTC	CASRKGLDEQYF
few	TRBV27	TRBJ1-6	.	TGTGCCAGCAGTCCCGCAGGGCCACTGGACGATAATTCACCCCTCCACTTT	CASSPAGPLDDNSPLHF
.	TRBV12-3/TRBV12-4	TRBJ2-1	TRBD2	TGTGCCAGCAGAGTTACTAGCGGGAGAGGGAATGAGCAGTTCTTC	CASRVTSGRGNEQFF
.	TRBV20-1	TRBJ2-1	TRBD2	TGCAGTGCTCACGCCCTGACTAAGCGGGGGAACAATGAGCAGTTCTTC	CSAHALTKRGNNEQFF
.	TRBV27	TRBJ1-1	.	TGTGCCAGCACCCCGGACAGACTGAACACTGAAGCTTTCTTT	CASTPDRLNTEAFF
.	TRBV20-1	TRBJ2-1	.	TGCAGTGCTGGGCGGACTACCGGTTGCCAGTTCTTC	CSAGRTTGCQFF
.	TRBV5-1	TRBJ2-7	.	TGCGCCAGCAGCGACAGGACAGTGCCTACCTACGAGCAGTACTTC	CASSDRTVPTYEQYF
.	TRBV20-1	TRBJ2-7	TRBD1	TGCAGTGCTAGAGCCGGGACAGGGGGAAATCGGGTGCAGTACTTC	CSARAGTGGNRVQYF
.	TRBV29-1	TRBJ2-1	TRBD1	TGCAGCGTTGTTGCCTACAGGGGGAACCACCGGAATATTTACAATGAGCAGTTCTTC	CSVVAYRGNHRNIYNEQFF
.	TRBV12-3/TRBV12-4	TRBJ1-4	.	TGTGCCAGCAGTTTAGGAGACAGCCTTAACTTTAATGAAAAACTGTTTTTT	CASSLGDSLNFNEKLFF
few	TRBV5-1	TRBJ2-7	.	TGCGCCAGCAGCTGGGTCTACGAGCAGTACTTC	CASSWVYEQYF
.	TRBV27	TRBJ2-2	.	TGTGCCAGCAGAGAGTATCGCGGGGCGGCCGGGGAGCTGTTTTTT	CASREYRGAAGELFF